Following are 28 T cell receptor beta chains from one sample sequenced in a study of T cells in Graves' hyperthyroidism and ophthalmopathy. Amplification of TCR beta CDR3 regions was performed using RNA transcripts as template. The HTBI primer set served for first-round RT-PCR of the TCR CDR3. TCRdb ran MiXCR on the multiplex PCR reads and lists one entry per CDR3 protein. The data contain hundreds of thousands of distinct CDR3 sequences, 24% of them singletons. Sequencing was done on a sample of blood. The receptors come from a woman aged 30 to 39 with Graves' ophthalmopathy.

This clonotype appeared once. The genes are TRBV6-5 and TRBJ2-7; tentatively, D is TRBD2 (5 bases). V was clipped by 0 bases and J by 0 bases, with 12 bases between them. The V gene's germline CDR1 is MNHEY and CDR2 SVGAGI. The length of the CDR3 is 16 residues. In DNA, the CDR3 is TGTGCCAGCAGTTACTCTCGGAGGACCCTCTCCTACGAGCAGTACTTC. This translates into CASSYSRRTLSYEQYF.

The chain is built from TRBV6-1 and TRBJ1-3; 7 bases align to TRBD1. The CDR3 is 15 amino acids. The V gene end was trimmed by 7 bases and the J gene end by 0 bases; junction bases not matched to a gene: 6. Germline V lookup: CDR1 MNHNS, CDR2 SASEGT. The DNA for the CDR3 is TGTGCCAGCACCCGGGACAGATACTCTGGAAACACCATATATTTT. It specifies CASTRDRYSGNTIYF.

CDR3 in DNA: TGTGCCAGCAGCTTAGCCGCAGGGGGCCTTGAGACCCAGTACTTC. This translates into CASSLAAGGLETQYF. J is TRBJ2-5 and V is TRBV11-2; TRBD1 matches at 8 bases. The CDR3 has 15 residues. The ends lost 1 base at V and 5 bases at J; junction bases unmatched: 6. In germline, CDR1 is SGHAT, CDR2 FQNNGV.

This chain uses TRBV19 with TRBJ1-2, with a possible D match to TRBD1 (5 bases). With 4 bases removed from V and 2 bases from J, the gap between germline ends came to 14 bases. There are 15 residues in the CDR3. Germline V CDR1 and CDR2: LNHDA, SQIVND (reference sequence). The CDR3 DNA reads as TGTGCCAGTAGTAGGACACCCGGAACCAACTATGGCTACACCTTC. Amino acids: CASSRTPGTNYGYTF.

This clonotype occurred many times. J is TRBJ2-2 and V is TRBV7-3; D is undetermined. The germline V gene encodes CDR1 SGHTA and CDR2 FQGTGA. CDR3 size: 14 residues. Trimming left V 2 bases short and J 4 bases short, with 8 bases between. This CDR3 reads CASSLGFGTGELFF. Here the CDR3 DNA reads TGTGCCAGCAGCTTAGGGTTTGGCACCGGGGAGCTGTTTTTT.

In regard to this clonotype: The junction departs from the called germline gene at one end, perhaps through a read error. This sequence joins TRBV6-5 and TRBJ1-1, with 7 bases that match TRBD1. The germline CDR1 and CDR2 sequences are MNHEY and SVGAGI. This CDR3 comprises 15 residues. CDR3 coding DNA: TGTGCCAGCAGTTACCGGCCACAGGGGAACACTGATGCTTTCTTT. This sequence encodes CASSYRPQGNTDAFF.

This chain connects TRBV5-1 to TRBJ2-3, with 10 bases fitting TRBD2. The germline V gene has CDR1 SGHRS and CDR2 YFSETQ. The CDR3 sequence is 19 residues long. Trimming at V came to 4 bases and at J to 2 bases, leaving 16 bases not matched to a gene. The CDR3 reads CASSLPGAKLAGYTDTQYF. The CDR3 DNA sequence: TGCGCCAGCAGCCTACCCGGAGCCAAACTAGCGGGGTACACAGATACGCAGTATTTT.

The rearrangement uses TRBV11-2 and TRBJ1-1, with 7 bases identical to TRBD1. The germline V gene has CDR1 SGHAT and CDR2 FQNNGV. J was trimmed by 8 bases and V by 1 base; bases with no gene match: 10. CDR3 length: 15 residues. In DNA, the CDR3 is TGTGCCAGCAGCTTAGCTGTAACGGTACAGGGGGAAGCTTTCTTT. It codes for CASSLAVTVQGEAFF.

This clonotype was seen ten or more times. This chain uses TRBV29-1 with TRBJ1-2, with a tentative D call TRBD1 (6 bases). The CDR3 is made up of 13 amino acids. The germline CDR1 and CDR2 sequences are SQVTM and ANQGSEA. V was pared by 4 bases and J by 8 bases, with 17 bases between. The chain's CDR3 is CSVGGLGGEGYTF. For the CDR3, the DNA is TGCAGCGTTGGGGGGCTCGGGGGAGAAGGCTACACCTTC.

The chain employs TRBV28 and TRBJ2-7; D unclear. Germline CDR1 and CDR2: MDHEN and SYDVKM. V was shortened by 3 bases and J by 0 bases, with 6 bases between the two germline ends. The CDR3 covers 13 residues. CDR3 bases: TGTGCCAGCAGTTTCCCCCTCTCCTACGAGCAGTACTTC. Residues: CASSFPLSYEQYF.

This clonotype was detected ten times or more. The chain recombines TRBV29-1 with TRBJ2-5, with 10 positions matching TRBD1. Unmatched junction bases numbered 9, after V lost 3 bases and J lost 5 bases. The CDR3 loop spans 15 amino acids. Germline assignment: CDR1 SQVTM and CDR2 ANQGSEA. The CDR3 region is CSVETGQGDFETQYF. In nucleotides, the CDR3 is TGCAGCGTTGAGACTGGACAGGGGGATTTCGAGACCCAGTACTTC.

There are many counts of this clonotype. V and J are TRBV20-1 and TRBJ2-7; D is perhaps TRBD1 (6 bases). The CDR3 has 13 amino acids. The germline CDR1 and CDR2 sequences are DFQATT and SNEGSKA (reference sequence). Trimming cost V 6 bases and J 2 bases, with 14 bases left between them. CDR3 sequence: CSADYRVTYEQYF. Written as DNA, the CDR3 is TGCAGTGCAGACTACAGGGTCACCTACGAGCAGTACTTC.

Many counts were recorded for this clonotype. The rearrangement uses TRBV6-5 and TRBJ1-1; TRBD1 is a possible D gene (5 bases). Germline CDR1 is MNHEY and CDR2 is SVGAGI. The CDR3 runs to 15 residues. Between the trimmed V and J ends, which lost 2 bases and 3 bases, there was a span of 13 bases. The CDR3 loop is CASSYRTGGDTEAFF. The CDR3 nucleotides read TGTGCCAGCAGTTACCGGACGGGGGGAGACACTGAAGCTTTCTTT.

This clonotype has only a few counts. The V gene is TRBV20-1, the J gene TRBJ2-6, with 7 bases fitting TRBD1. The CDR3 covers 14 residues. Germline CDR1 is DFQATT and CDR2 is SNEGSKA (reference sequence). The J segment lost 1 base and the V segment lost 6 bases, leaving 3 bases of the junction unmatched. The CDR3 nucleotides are TGCAGTGCCCCCAGGGGGTCTGGGGCCAACGTCCTGACTTTC. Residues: CSAPRGSGANVLTF.

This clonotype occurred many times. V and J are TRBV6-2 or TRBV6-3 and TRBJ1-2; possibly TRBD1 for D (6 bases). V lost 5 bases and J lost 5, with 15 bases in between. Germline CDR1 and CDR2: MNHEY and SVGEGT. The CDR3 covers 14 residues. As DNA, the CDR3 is TGTGCCAGCAGTCCCGACCGGGGGCTATATGGCTACACCTTC. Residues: CASSPDRGLYGYTF.

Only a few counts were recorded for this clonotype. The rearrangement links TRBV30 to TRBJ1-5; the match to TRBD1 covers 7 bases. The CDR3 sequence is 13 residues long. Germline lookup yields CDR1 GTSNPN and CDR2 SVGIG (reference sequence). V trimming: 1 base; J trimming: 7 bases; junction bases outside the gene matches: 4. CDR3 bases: TGTGCCTGGAGTGGCGGCAGGGGGCAGCCCCAGCATTTT. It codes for CAWSGGRGQPQHF.

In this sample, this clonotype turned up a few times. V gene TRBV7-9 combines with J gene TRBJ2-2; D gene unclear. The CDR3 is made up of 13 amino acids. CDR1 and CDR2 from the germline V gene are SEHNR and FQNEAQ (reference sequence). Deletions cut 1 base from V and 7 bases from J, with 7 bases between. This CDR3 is CASSLVDGGELFF. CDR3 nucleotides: TGTGCCAGCAGCTTAGTGGATGGCGGGGAGCTGTTTTTT.

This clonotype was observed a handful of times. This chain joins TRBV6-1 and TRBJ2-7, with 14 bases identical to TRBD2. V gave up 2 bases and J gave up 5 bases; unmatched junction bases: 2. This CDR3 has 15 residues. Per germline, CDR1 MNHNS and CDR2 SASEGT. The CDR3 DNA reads TGTGCCAGCAGTGAATTGACTAGCGGGAGGGACGAGCAGTACTTC. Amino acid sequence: CASSELTSGRDEQYF.

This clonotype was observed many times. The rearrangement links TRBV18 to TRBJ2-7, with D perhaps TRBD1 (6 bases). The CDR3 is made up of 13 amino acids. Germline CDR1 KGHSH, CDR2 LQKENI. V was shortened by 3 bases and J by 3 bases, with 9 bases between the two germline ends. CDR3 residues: CASSPNRDYEQYF. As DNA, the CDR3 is TGTGCCAGCTCACCGAACAGGGACTACGAGCAGTACTTC.

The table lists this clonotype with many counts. The CDR3 region has the DNA TGTGCCAGCAGCCCCACCCGTGGCACCGGGGAGCTGTTTTTT. It yields the protein CASSPTRGTGELFF. V gene TRBV7-3 combines with J gene TRBJ2-2; unclear D gene. Germline V gene sequence: CDR1 SGHTA, CDR2 FQGTGA. The CDR3 consists of 14 residues. V was clipped by 5 bases and J by 4 bases, with 11 bases between them.

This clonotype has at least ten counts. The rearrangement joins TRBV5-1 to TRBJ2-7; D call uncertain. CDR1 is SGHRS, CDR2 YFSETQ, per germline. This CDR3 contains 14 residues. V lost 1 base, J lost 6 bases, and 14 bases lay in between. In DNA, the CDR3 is TGCGCCAGCAGCTTGTGGCCGCAAAGCCGCGAGCAGTACTTC. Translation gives CASSLWPQSREQYF. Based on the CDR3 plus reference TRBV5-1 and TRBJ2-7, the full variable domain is KAGVTQTPRYLIKTRGQQVTLSCSPISGHRSVSWYQQTPGQGLQFLFEYFSETQRNKGNFPGRFSGRQFSNSRSEMNVSTLELGDSALYLCASSLWPQSREQYFGPGTRLTVT.

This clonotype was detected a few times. The CDR3 sequence: CATSRDLRVGIINYGYTF. The CDR3 DNA reads as TGTGCCACCAGCAGAGATTTGCGGGTAGGGATCATCAACTATGGCTACACCTTC. J is TRBJ1-2 and V is TRBV15; D not certain. In germline, CDR1 is LNHNV, CDR2 YYDKDF (reference sequence). This CDR3 is built from 18 residues. The V end was cut by 0 bases, the J end by 2 bases, with 19 bases between.

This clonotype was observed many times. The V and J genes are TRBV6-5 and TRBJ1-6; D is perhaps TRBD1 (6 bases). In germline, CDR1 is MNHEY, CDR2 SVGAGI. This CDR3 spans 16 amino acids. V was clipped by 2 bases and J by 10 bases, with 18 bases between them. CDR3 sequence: CASSYAGDSGQSPLHF. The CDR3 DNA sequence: TGTGCCAGCAGTTACGCAGGGGATTCAGGACAATCACCCCTCCACTTT.

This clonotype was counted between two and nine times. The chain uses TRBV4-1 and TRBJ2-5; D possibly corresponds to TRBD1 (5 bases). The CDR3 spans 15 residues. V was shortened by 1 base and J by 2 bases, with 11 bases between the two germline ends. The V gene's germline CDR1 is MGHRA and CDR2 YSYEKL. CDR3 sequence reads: CASSQAGLRQETQYF. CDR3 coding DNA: TGCGCCAGCAGCCAAGCAGGGCTCCGACAAGAGACCCAGTACTTC.

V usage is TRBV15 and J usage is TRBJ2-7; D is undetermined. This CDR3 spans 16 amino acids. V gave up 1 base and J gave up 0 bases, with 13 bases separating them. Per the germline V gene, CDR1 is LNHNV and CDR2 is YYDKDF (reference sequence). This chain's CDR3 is CATSRGFSRSSYEQYF. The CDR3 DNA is TGTGCCACCAGCAGAGGTTTTAGCCGAAGCTCCTACGAGCAGTACTTC. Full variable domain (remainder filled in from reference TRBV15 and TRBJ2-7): DAMVIQNPRYQVTQFGKPVTLSCSQTLNHNVMYWYQQKSSQAPKLLFHYYDKDFNNEADTPDNFQSRRPNTSFCFLDIRSPGLGDTAMYLCATSRGFSRSSYEQYFGPGTRLTVT.

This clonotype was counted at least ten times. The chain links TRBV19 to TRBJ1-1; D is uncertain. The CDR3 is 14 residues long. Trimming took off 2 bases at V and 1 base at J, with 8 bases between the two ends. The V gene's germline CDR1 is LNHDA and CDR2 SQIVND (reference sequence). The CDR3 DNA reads TGTGCCAGTAGTATAAGGCGGGGGAACACTGAAGCTTTCTTT. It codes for CASSIRRGNTEAFF.

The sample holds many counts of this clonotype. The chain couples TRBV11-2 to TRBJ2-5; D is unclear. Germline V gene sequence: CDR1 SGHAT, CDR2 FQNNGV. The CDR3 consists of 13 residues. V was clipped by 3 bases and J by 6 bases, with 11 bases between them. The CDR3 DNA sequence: TGTGCCAGCAGCTTTATCGGCCCACAGACCCAGTACTTC. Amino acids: CASSFIGPQTQYF.

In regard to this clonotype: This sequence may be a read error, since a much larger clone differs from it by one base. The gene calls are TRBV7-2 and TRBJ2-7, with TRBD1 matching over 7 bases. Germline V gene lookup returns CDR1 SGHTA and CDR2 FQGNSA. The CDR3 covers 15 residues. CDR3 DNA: TGTGGCAGCAGCTTAGAGGGGGCATTAACCTACGAGCAGTACTTC. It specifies CGSSLEGALTYEQYF.